Given below is one T cell receptor beta chain in context. Antigen unknown. With 60 Vbeta and 13 Jbeta primers, the PCR was carried out. Produced via immunoSEQ multiplex PCR; TCRdb's table is partial and in-frame only. The sample lists approximately 100,000 clones; 69% were seen once. This record comes from a study of cytomegalovirus exposure and HLA in healthy donors. Study-wide results and caveats: According to reports, the classifier identified cytomegalovirus status with high specificity and sensitivity. Solely CMV serostatus was available to characterize immune exposure.

The CDR3 spans 16 residues. CDR1 SEHNR and CDR2 FQNEAQ come from the germline V gene (reference sequence). After removal of 7 bases from V and 1 base from J, the junction contained 11 bases not matched to a gene. The sequenced material came from PBMCs. This receptor was identified in a woman in her seventies in good health and CMV-seropositive. This rearrangement joins TRBV7-9 to TRBJ2-5; 8 bases fit TRBD1. CDR3 residues: CASTSRQGLGQETQYF. CDR3 nucleotide sequence: TGTGCCAGCACCTCCCGACAGGGGTTAGGCCAAGAGACCCAGTACTTC.